This TCR beta chain appears in the sequencing data of a study of identical twins listed by TCRdb under 2016. Regarding the research as a whole: To test whether fetal clonotypes persist, the study used deep sequencing on TCR alpha and beta repertoires from monozygotic twins, unrelated adults of various ages, and cord blood. Replicate twin experiments were performed at different times using different library preparation protocols to rule out contamination.

Library preparation employed 5' RACE. Sequencing was performed on an Illumina HiSeq 2000. Template switching added a universal primer binding site, and the final cDNA carried a unique molecular identifier that allowed TCR cDNA molecules to be counted accurately. Specific primers in the conserved constant-segment region were used to synthesize first-strand cDNA for TCR alpha and beta chains. To control for contamination, every cDNA library was double barcoded, receiving both a SMART-Mk sample barcode and Illumina barcodes. TruSeq adapter sequences along with Illumina sample barcodes were introduced in two successive PCR steps. TCR alpha and beta cDNA libraries were sequenced on the Illumina HiSeq platform with custom primers. The authors processed their data as follows. Raw reads were processed with MiGEC to extract unique molecular identifiers, and MiXCR was used to determine CDR3 positions. For each individual, recombination models were inferred using an EM algorithm with the repgenHMM and IGoR tools. The analysis of shared clonotypes was done with the tcR package in R, with sharing normalized by the product of cloneset sizes. Out-of-frame nonproductive sequences were analyzed to study raw recombination free of thymic and clonal selection effects. TCRdb's own reprocessing of the public reads used fastp at Q25 and MiXCR and kept productive beta chains. All rows with the same CDR3 protein become a single entry with the most common DNA and genes. The V and J calls and clone size are TCRdb's, not the authors'. The sample table lists around 200,000 distinct CDR3 sequences, around a tenth of them with a count of one. 4.5% to 5.5% of the sample lies in the top ten.

What the research found in general, with its limitations: Compared with coincidental sharing between unrelated individuals, an excess of low generation-probability sequences was observed among out-of-frame TCR alpha sequences shared between twins. Because the same donors could not be followed over many years, the conclusions depended on cross-sectional statistical analysis. Fewer insertions were carried by abundant cord blood beta clonotypes, a similar but weaker trend appeared in young adult naive repertoires, and no such trend appeared in memory repertoires. In monozygotic twins, recombination models systematically underestimated out-of-frame TCR alpha sharing, but the models matched the sharing seen between unrelated individuals. Invariant T cells such as MAIT and iNKT could partly confound zero-insertion analyses, although diverse VJ usage argued against such confounding for most clonotypes. In beta out-of-frame sequences, excess twin sharing was weaker, because having fewer shared sequences lowered the signal-to-noise ratio.

Only healthy Caucasian donors were included. Miltenyi CD45RO+ enrichment and human naive T-cell isolation kits were used to isolate memory (CD45RO+) and naive T cells from PBMC. This clonotype was seen only a few times. Its antigen is currently not known. No base quality information exists; no much larger clone differs at one position. Inclusive of the bounding cysteine and phenylalanine, the CDR3 is 14 residues long. Only CDR3 DNA is held: 42 bases, read in frame from base 1. Here V drops 3 bases and J drops 7 bases, and the junction holds 6 bases not matched to any gene. CDR1 is given as MNHEY and CDR2 as SMNVEV, both from the germline V gene (reference sequence).

The clonotype was recovered from a woman aged 18 to 35 in good health. What was sequenced was memory (CD45RO+) T cells sorted from blood. The cell subset or site label for this specimen denotes: CD45RO+ enriched T cells. The chain is assembled from TRBV27 and TRBJ1-5; 7 bases in between match TRBD1. The bases read TGTGCCAGCAGTTTTTCACAGGGGTTCCAGCCCCAGCATTTT. Protein translation: CASSFSQGFQPQHF.